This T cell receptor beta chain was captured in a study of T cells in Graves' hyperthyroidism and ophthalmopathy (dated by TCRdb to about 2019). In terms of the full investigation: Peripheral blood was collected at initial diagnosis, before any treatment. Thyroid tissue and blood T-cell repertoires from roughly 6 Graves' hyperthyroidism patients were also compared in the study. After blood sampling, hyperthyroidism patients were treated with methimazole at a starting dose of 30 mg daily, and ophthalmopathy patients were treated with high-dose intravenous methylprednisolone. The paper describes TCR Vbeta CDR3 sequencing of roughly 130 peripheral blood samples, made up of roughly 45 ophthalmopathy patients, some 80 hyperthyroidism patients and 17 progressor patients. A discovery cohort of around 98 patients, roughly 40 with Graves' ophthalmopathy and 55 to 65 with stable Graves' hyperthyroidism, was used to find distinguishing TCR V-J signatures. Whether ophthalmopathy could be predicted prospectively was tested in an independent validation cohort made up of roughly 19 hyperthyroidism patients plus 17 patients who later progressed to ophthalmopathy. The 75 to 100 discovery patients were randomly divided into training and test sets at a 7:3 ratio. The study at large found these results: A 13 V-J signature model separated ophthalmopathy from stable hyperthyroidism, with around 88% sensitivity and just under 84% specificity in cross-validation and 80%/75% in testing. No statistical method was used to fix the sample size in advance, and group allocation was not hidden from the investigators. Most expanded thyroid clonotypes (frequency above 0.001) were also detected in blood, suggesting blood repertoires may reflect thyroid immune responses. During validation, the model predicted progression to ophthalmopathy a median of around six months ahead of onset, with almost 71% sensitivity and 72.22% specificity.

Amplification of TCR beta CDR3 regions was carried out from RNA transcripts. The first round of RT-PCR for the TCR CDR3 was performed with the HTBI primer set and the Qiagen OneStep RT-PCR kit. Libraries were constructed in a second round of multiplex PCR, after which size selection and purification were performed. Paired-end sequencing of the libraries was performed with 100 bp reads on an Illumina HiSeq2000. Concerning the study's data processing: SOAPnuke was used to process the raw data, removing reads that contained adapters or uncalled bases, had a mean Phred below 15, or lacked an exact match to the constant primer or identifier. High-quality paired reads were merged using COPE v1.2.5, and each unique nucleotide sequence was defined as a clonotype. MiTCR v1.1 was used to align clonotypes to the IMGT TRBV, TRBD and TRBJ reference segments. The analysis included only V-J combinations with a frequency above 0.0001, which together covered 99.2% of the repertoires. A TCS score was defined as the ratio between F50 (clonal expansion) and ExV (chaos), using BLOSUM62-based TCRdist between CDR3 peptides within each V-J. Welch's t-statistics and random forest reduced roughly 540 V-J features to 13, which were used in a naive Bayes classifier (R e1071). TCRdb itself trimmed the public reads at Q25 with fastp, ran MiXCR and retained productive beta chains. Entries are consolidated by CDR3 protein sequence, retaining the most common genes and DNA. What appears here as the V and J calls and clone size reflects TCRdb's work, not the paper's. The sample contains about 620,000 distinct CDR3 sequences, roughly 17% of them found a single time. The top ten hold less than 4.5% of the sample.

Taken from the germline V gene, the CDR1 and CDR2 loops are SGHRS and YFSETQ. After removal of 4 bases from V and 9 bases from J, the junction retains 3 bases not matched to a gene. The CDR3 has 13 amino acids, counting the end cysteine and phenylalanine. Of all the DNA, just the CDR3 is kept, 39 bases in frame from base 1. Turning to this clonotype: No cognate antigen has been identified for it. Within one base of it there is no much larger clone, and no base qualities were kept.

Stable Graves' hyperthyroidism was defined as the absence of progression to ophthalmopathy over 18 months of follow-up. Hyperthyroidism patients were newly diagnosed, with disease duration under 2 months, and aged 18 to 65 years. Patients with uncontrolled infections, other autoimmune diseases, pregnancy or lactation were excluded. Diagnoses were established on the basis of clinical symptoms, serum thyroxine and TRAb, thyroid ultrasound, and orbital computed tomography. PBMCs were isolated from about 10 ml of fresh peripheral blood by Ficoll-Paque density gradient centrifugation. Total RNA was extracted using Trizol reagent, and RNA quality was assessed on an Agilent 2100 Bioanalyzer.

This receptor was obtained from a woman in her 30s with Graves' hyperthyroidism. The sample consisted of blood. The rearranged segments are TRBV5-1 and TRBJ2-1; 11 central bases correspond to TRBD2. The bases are TGCGCCAGCAGCACTAGCGGGAGCGGTGAGCAGTTCTTC. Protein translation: CASSTSGSGEQFF.